Each of the 13 T cell receptor beta chains below was sequenced from the same sample in a study of T cells in localized non-small cell lung cancer. Sequencing was performed with immunoSEQ multiplex PCR; in TCRdb, only in-frame clones are kept and a portion is missing. The sample lists roughly 40,000 clones; about four fifths were seen once. The material sequenced was peripheral blood mononuclear cells, taken before any cancer treatment. The receptor source for this set is a male donor older than 55 with stage II lung adenocarcinoma.

The chain combines TRBV11-2 with TRBJ2-1; weak D call: TRBD1 (6 bases). V dropped 1 base and J dropped 10 bases, with 17 bases sitting between them. The CDR3 runs 15 residues. From germline, CDR1 is SGHAT and CDR2 FQNNGV. In nucleotides, the CDR3 is TGTGCCAGCAGCTTAGCGGAAGTATCAGGGGTCGAGCAGTTCTTC. Its translation is CASSLAEVSGVEQFF.

V and J are TRBV7-2 and TRBJ1-2; 7 bases fit TRBD1. Germline V gives CDR1 SGHTA, CDR2 FQGNSA. The V gene end was trimmed by 4 bases and the J gene end by 0 bases; junction bases not matched to a gene: 2. The CDR3 contains 14 residues. CDR3 in amino acids: CASSYRGANYGYTF. The CDR3 coding sequence is TGTGCCAGCAGCTACAGGGGAGCTAACTATGGCTACACCTTC.

The chain joins TRBV27 to TRBJ2-1; the D is unclear. CDR1 is MNHEY, CDR2 SMNVEV, per germline (reference sequence). Deletions cut 5 bases from V and 1 base from J, with 6 bases between. CDR3 length equals 13 residues. As DNA, the CDR3 is TGTGCCAGCAGTATCAGATCCTACAATGAGCAGTTCTTC. Its protein product is CASSIRSYNEQFF.

V and J are TRBV30 and TRBJ1-2; no clear D. CDR3 length: 13 amino acids. Looked up from germline, CDR1 is GTSNPN and CDR2 is SVGIG (reference sequence). The V gene lost 5 bases and the J gene lost 4 bases, with 14 bases spanning the gap. In DNA, the CDR3 is TGTGCCTGGCGGTCGGGCGGATCCTATGGCTACACCTTC. The encoded protein is CAWRSGGSYGYTF.

The V call is TRBV5-4, the J call TRBJ1-2; the D is unclear. The CDR3 runs to 14 residues. The V gene lost 6 bases and the J gene lost 2 bases, with 14 bases spanning the gap. Germline CDR1 reads SGHNT; CDR2 reads YYREEE (reference sequence). The CDR3 is CASTSVWGNYGYTF. CDR3 DNA: TGTGCCAGCACCTCGGTCTGGGGAAACTATGGCTACACCTTC. Full variable domain (rest looked up from reference TRBV5-4 and TRBJ1-2): ETGVTQSPTHLIKTRGQQVTLRCSSQSGHNTVSWYQQALGQGPQFIFQYYREEENGRGNFPPRFSGLQFPNYSSELNVNALELDDSALYLCASTSVWGNYGYTFGSGTRLTVV.

The genes are TRBV5-1 and TRBJ2-3; no clear D. Trimming took 0 bases from V and 2 from J, leaving 7 bases between them. Looked up from germline, CDR1 is SGHRS and CDR2 is YFSETQ. The CDR3 consists of 14 residues. The CDR3 loop reads CASSLEGITDTQYF. The DNA of the CDR3 is TGCGCCAGCAGCTTGGAGGGAATCACAGATACGCAGTATTTT.

This rearrangement joins TRBV10-1 to TRBJ2-7; 8 positions agree with TRBD1. V was clipped by 0 bases and J by 5 bases; unmatched bases: 6. The CDR3 extends over 15 amino acids. From germline, CDR1 is WNHNN and CDR2 SYGVQD (reference sequence). The CDR3 bases are TGCGCCAGCAGTGAGTCGTCCCAGGGGGCAAACGAGCAGTACTTC. Amino acids: CASSESSQGANEQYF.

DNA for the CDR3: TGTGCCAGCAGACCCCACAGGGTAGCTCAGCCCCAGCATTTT. It codes for CASRPHRVAQPQHF. The chain carries TRBV28 and TRBJ1-5, with D possibly matching TRBD1 (6 bases). Trimming left V 6 bases short and J 6 bases short, with 15 bases between. This CDR3 has 14 residues. Germline CDR1 MDHEN, CDR2 SYDVKM.

This clone showed up just a few times. The chain couples TRBV10-3 to TRBJ1-1; no reliable D call. Trimming left V 10 bases short and J 1 base short, with 16 bases between. CDR1 and CDR2 (germline): ENHRY, SYGVKD. CDR3 size: 14 residues. CDR3 bases: TGTGCCACCTGGGATGGGTTAGGGAACACTGAAGCTTTCTTT. It yields the protein CATWDGLGNTEAFF.

The genes are TRBV5-1 and TRBJ2-1; D uncertain. Germline CDR1 and CDR2: SGHRS and YFSETQ. V lost 6 bases, J lost 7 bases, and 14 bases lay in between. The CDR3 is 13 amino acids. The CDR3 region is CASTKSSGNEQFF. The CDR3 nucleotides read TGCGCCAGCACCAAAAGTTCCGGGAATGAGCAGTTCTTC.

This chain links TRBV6-4 with TRBJ2-7, with D perhaps matching TRBD2 (5 bases). Germline V CDR1 and CDR2: MRHNA, SNTAGT. This CDR3 has 15 residues. V was trimmed by 6 bases and J by 1 base, leaving 16 bases between them. The CDR3 protein is CASRDLGLGSYEQYF. In nucleotides, the CDR3 is TGTGCCAGCAGGGATCTAGGACTGGGATCCTACGAGCAGTACTTC.

V usage is TRBV18 and J usage is TRBJ2-3; D is ambiguous. The CDR3 sequence is 14 residues long. Looked up from germline, CDR1 is KGHSH and CDR2 is LQKENI. V lost 6 bases to trimming and J lost 0 bases, with 10 bases between them. This CDR3 is CASSPPTSTDTQYF. DNA of the CDR3: TGTGCCAGCTCGCCCCCGACTAGCACAGATACGCAGTATTTT. Full variable domain (outside the CDR3, taken from reference TRBV18 and TRBJ2-3): NAGVMQNPRHLVRRRGQEARLRCSPMKGHSHVYWYRQLPEEGLKFMVYLQKENIIDESGMPKERFSAEFPKEGPSILRIQQVVRGDSAAYFCASSPPTSTDTQYFGPGTRLTVL.

This chain links TRBV6-5 with TRBJ2-7, with 7 bases matching TRBD1. CDR3 length equals 12 residues. Unmatched junction bases numbered 3, after V lost 4 bases and J lost 6 bases. CDR1 MNHEY and CDR2 SVGAGI come from the germline V gene. The CDR3, as DNA: TGTGCCAGCAGTTCTTACAGGGGCGAGCAGTACTTC. It specifies CASSSYRGEQYF.